One sample yielded the 16 T cell receptor beta chains listed below, sequenced in a study of blood T cell repertoires in COVID-19. TCRdb's copy holds only in-frame clones and misses some; the assay was immunoSEQ multiplex PCR. The profile shows about 400,000 clones, roughly 85% of them singletons. The sequencing input was peripheral blood. The receptors were sampled from a woman aged 25-40 years with active or convalescent COVID-19.

This sequence joins TRBV30 and TRBJ2-7; D is unresolved. Germline CDR1 reads GTSNPN; CDR2 reads SVGIG (reference sequence). The length of the CDR3 is 12 residues. The CDR3 reads CAQAASSYEQYF. The CDR3 region has the DNA TGTGCTCAAGCCGCTAGTTCCTACGAGCAGTACTTC.

The gene calls are TRBV7-9 and TRBJ1-4; D is perhaps TRBD1 (5 bases). Germline values: CDR1 SEHNR, CDR2 FQNEAQ (reference sequence). This CDR3 has 14 amino acids. V was clipped by 1 base and J by 7 bases, with 10 bases between them. CDR3: CASSLGSGGEKLFF. CDR3 sequence (DNA): TGTGCCAGCAGCTTAGGCTCCGGGGGTGAAAAACTGTTTTTT.

This sequence joins TRBV2 and TRBJ1-4, with 7 positions matching TRBD1. The CDR3 contains 14 residues. Germline-derived CDR1 and CDR2 are SNHLY and FYNNEI. Trimming took 7 bases from V and 7 from J; bases not matched to a gene: 9. The CDR3 DNA is TGTGCCAGCACCAAAACAGGGGTCGGTGAAAAACTGTTTTTT. Encoded protein: CASTKTGVGEKLFF. Full variable domain (remainder filled in from reference TRBV2 and TRBJ1-4): EPEVTQTPSHQVTQMGQEVILRCVPISNHLYFYWYRQILGQKVEFLVSFYNNEISEKSEIFDDQFSVERPDGSNFTLKIRSTKLEDSAMYFCASTKTGVGEKLFFGSGTQLSVL.

The chain carries TRBV27 and TRBJ2-1, with a tentative D call TRBD1 (5 bases). The CDR3 has 14 amino acids. Germline values: CDR1 MNHEY, CDR2 SMNVEV (reference sequence). V lost 5 bases and J lost 1, with 9 bases in between. CDR3 protein: CASSDSNSYNEQFF. Here the CDR3 DNA reads TGTGCCAGCAGTGACAGCAATTCCTACAATGAGCAGTTCTTC.

This chain joins TRBV5-1 and TRBJ1-3; maybe TRBD1 (5 bases). The germline CDR1 and CDR2 sequences are SGHRS and YFSETQ. This CDR3 has 16 amino acids. V was cut by 4 bases and J by 4 bases, with 18 bases left in between. CDR3 DNA sequence: TGCGCCAGCAGCGCGGCAGTGGGGCAGCTCGGAAACACCATATATTTT. Protein sequence: CASSAAVGQLGNTIYF. Supplemented by reference TRBV5-1 and TRBJ1-3, the full variable domain reads KAGVTQTPRYLIKTRGQQVTLSCSPISGHRSVSWYQQTPGQGLQFLFEYFSETQRNKGNFPGRFSGRQFSNSRSEMNVSTLELGDSALYLCASSAAVGQLGNTIYFGEGSWLTVV.

The CDR3 is CASRANQGGGEAFF. The CDR3 DNA sequence: TGTGCCAGCAGGGCAAACCAGGGGGGAGGTGAAGCTTTCTTT. The chain uses TRBV2 and TRBJ1-1; 7 bases are shared with TRBD1. Germline trimming cut 6 bases from V and 7 bases from J; bases unmatched to any gene: 11. This CDR3 contains 14 residues. Germline loops: CDR1 SNHLY, CDR2 FYNNEI.

The chain links TRBV5-8 to TRBJ2-1, with a weak D call TRBD2 (5 bases). CDR1 SGHTS and CDR2 YDEGEE come from the germline V gene. The CDR3 has 16 amino acids. Trimming cost V 5 bases and J 6 bases, with 21 bases left between them. CDR3 nucleotide sequence: TGTGCCAGCAGTTATGTAGCCGGACTGAGGAGCAATGAGCAGTTCTTC. Its protein product is CASSYVAGLRSNEQFF.

The chain carries TRBV12-3 or TRBV12-4 and TRBJ1-2; D ambiguous. The CDR3 sequence is 12 residues long. Trimming cost V 3 bases and J 8 bases, with 10 bases left between them. The CDR3 sequence is CASSFQARGYTF. In DNA, the CDR3 is TGTGCCAGCAGTTTCCAGGCCAGGGGCTACACCTTC.

The chain carries TRBV7-2 and TRBJ2-3; 7 bases map to TRBD2. V lost 1 base, J lost 5 bases, and 9 bases stayed unmatched. The V gene's germline CDR1 is SGHTA and CDR2 FQGNSA. The CDR3 consists of 16 residues. This chain's CDR3 is CASSLVGLGGGDTQYF. The CDR3 bases are TGTGCCAGCAGCTTAGTAGGGCTTGGGGGGGGAGATACGCAGTATTTT.

The chain recombines TRBV27 with TRBJ1-1, with D maybe TRBD1 (5 bases). The CDR3 consists of 15 residues. Trimming cost V 8 bases and J 1 base, with 17 bases left between them. Germline CDR1 and CDR2: MNHEY and SMNVEV (reference sequence). The CDR3 DNA reads TGTGCCAGCCAAAATCAGGGATGGGGGAACACTGAAGCTTTCTTT. Translated, it gives CASQNQGWGNTEAFF.

The genes are TRBV6-1 and TRBJ1-2; no clear D. The CDR3 runs to 17 residues. CDR1 is MNHNS, CDR2 SASEGT, per germline. Trimming removed 4 bases from V and 7 bases from J, with 25 bases in between. The CDR3 region is CASSVGASGSPSRGYTF. The CDR3 coding sequence is TGTGCCAGCAGTGTTGGTGCTTCTGGCAGTCCAAGTCGTGGCTACACCTTC.

A remark on this clone: This is likely a read error, given that the CDR3 carries no conserved phenylalanine or tryptophan at its end. The DNA is left out, because the CDR3 cannot be placed on it with certainty; the CDR3 is given as TCRdb lists it. The genes are TRBV15 and TRBJ1-5; TRBD1 reflects the table's D call only, with no check against the DNA. CDR1 is LNHNV and CDR2 is YYDKDF in the germline V gene (reference sequence). Termini included, the CDR3 measures 10 amino acids. CDR3 sequence reads: CATSRDGNLL.

This chain links TRBV6-6 with TRBJ1-4; weak D call: TRBD1 (6 bases). Germline assignment: CDR1 MNHNY and CDR2 SVGAGI (reference sequence). The CDR3 covers 16 residues. Trimming left V 2 bases short and J 8 bases short, with 18 bases between. CDR3 bases: TGTGCCAGCAGTTACGCACTACAGGGCGTAGGAGAAAAACTGTTTTTT. This gives the protein CASSYALQGVGEKLFF.

The gene calls are TRBV19 and TRBJ1-2, with 11 nucleotides matching TRBD1. V was pared by 5 bases and J by 4 bases, with 9 bases of the junction left unmatched. Germline values: CDR1 LNHDA, CDR2 SQIVND (reference sequence). There are 16 residues in the CDR3. The CDR3 spells CASSGGQGAGGYGYTF. DNA for the CDR3: TGTGCCAGTAGTGGCGGACAGGGGGCTGGCGGCTATGGCTACACCTTC.

The chain links TRBV7-7 to TRBJ2-2, with TRBD2 identical over 9 bases. The CDR3 runs 15 residues. J gave up 5 bases and V 5 bases, and 6 bases lay outside the gene matches. CDR1 and CDR2 from the germline V gene are SSHAT and FNYEAQ (reference sequence). The CDR3 region has the DNA TGTGCCAGCAGCACCCTAGCGGGACCTACCGGGGAGCTGTTTTTT. It encodes CASSTLAGPTGELFF.

The V call is TRBV6-5, the J call TRBJ2-2; TRBD1 is a possible D gene (6 bases). The CDR3 covers 15 residues. Germline assignment: CDR1 MNHEY and CDR2 SVGAGI. Trimming removed 6 bases at V and 0 bases at J, with 11 bases between. The CDR3 DNA follows: TGTGCCAGCAGGGCAGACAGGACGAACACCGGGGAGCTGTTTTTT. It yields the protein CASRADRTNTGELFF.